The next 11 T cell receptor beta chains were all read from a single sample in a study of blood T cell repertoires in COVID-19. Libraries were prepared by immunoSEQ multiplex PCR; TCRdb keeps only in-frame clonotypes and omits some of them. The sample holds hundreds of thousands of clones; roughly 90% are singletons and the top ten take over 1.3%. The sequenced sample was peripheral blood. These TCRs come from a woman aged 30 to 39 with active or convalescent COVID-19.

The rearrangement uses TRBV7-9 and TRBJ1-1, with 8 positions matching TRBD1. The germline V gene encodes CDR1 SEHNR and CDR2 FQNEAQ (reference sequence). This CDR3 spans 12 amino acids. V gave up 5 bases and J gave up 4 bases; unmatched junction bases: 0. The DNA of the CDR3 is TGTGCCAGCAGCACAGGGGGCACTGAAGCTTTCTTT. This sequence encodes CASSTGGTEAFF.

This clone has only one observation. The J gene is TRBJ2-7, the V gene TRBV2, with 7 bases lining up with TRBD1. The CDR3 consists of 14 residues. The germline V gene has CDR1 SNHLY and CDR2 FYNNEI. V was clipped by 6 bases and J by 3 bases; unmatched bases: 8. This CDR3 reads CASRGWDRFYEQYF. The CDR3 region has the DNA TGTGCCAGCAGAGGATGGGACAGATTCTACGAGCAGTACTTC.

This rearrangement joins TRBV11-3 to TRBJ2-5; 8 bases are shared with TRBD2. Unmatched junction bases numbered 6, after V lost 1 base and J lost 2 bases. The CDR3 extends over 16 amino acids. Germline V gene data show CDR1 as SGHNT and CDR2 as YENEEA. The CDR3 nucleotides are TGTGCCAGCAGCTTAGGGGCTAGCGGGCCTCAAGAGACCCAGTACTTC. Its translation is CASSLGASGPQETQYF.

This chain uses TRBV5-1 with TRBJ2-3; D unclear. V was trimmed by 5 bases and J by 0 bases, leaving 22 bases between them. The CDR3 runs to 18 residues. Germline CDR1 and CDR2: SGHRS and YFSETQ. The CDR3 here is CASSSPRLSISSTDTQYF. The CDR3 nucleotides read TGCGCCAGCAGTTCTCCGAGGCTTTCTATTTCTAGCACAGATACGCAGTATTTT. The variable domain in full, with the rest retrieved from reference TRBV5-1 and TRBJ2-3, is KAGVTQTPRYLIKTRGQQVTLSCSPISGHRSVSWYQQTPGQGLQFLFEYFSETQRNKGNFPGRFSGRQFSNSRSEMNVSTLELGDSALYLCASSSPRLSISSTDTQYFGPGTRLTVL.

V is TRBV15 and J is TRBJ1-2; D gene uncertain. Germline V gene sequence: CDR1 LNHNV, CDR2 YYDKDF (reference sequence). The length of the CDR3 is 13 residues. V dropped 1 base and J dropped 5 bases, with 8 bases sitting between them. The CDR3: CATSRVPGYGYTF. The CDR3 DNA is TGTGCCACCAGCAGAGTCCCGGGGTATGGCTACACCTTC.

The V call is TRBV2, the J call TRBJ2-1; 9 nucleotides agree with TRBD2. With 1 base clipped from V and 3 bases from J, the junction kept 4 bases outside the gene matches. This CDR3 spans 16 amino acids. CDR1 is SNHLY and CDR2 is FYNNEI in the germline V gene. This CDR3 reads CASSEEVLAGYNEQFF. CDR3 nucleotides: TGTGCCAGCAGTGAAGAGGTACTAGCGGGCTACAATGAGCAGTTCTTC.

The gene calls are TRBV18 and TRBJ1-2; D remains ambiguous. Germline V gene data show CDR1 as KGHSH and CDR2 as LQKENI. The V and J ends lost 3 bases and 4 bases respectively, with 9 bases between them. The CDR3 runs to 13 residues. In DNA form, the CDR3 reads TGTGCCAGCTCACCCGCTCCGGGCTATGGCTACACCTTC. As protein: CASSPAPGYGYTF.

V and J are TRBV11-3 and TRBJ2-5, with 10 nucleotides matching TRBD2. The CDR3 length is 16 residues. V was clipped by 5 bases and J by 7 bases; unmatched bases: 13. Germline CDR1 reads SGHNT; CDR2 reads YENEEA. CDR3 sequence: CASSPGTGTSVGTQYF. CDR3 coding DNA: TGTGCCAGCAGCCCTGGGACCGGGACTAGCGTGGGGACCCAGTACTTC. The variable domain in full, with the rest retrieved from reference TRBV11-3 and TRBJ2-5, is EAGVVQSPRYKIIEKKQPVAFWCNPISGHNTLYWYLQNLGQGPELLIRYENEEAVDDSQLPKDRFSAERLKGVDSTLKIQPAELGDSAVYLCASSPGTGTSVGTQYFGPGTRLLVL.

The V gene is TRBV5-4, the J gene TRBJ2-1, with D unclear. Germline CDR1 and CDR2: SGHNT and YYREEE (reference sequence). This CDR3 has 15 residues. Trimming removed 3 bases from V and 6 bases from J, with 16 bases in between. The CDR3 sequence: CASSYTMADPNEQFF. The DNA for the CDR3 is TGTGCCAGCAGCTACACGATGGCGGATCCCAATGAGCAGTTCTTC.

The V and J genes are TRBV4-1 and TRBJ1-1; D might be TRBD1 (6 bases). Germline V gene data show CDR1 as MGHRA and CDR2 as YSYEKL. The CDR3 runs to 15 residues. Trimming removed 2 bases from V and 2 bases from J, with 12 bases in between. The CDR3 DNA sequence: TGCGCCAGCAGCCAAATAGGGACATTTAACACTGAAGCTTTCTTT. Its translation is CASSQIGTFNTEAFF.

The chain combines TRBV5-1 with TRBJ1-3; 12 bases map to TRBD1. Germline trimming cut 4 bases from V and 3 bases from J; bases unmatched to any gene: 5. Looked up from germline, CDR1 is SGHRS and CDR2 is YFSETQ. The CDR3 has 16 residues. The CDR3 loop reads CASSKGQGASGNTIYF. In DNA form, the CDR3 reads TGCGCCAGCAGCAAGGGACAGGGGGCGAGTGGAAACACCATATATTTT.